This record covers a single T cell receptor (beta chain). These data originate in a study of blood T cell repertoires in COVID-19. Patients in Seattle were enrolled during active infection, then followed longitudinally. Produced via immunoSEQ multiplex PCR; TCRdb's table is partial and in-frame only. The sample includes around 320,000 clones, roughly 89% of them seen just once. Looked up from germline, CDR1 is SGHRS and CDR2 is YFSETQ. The CDR3 totals 14 residues. Deletions cut 4 bases from V and 5 bases from J, with 13 bases between. The sequence derives from a woman under 40 with COVID-19, enrolled during active disease. The sample taken for sequencing was peripheral blood. This chain links TRBV5-1 with TRBJ1-5; D may be TRBD1 (6 bases). DNA for the CDR3: TGCGCCAGCAGCATTAAGGGGGGGCATCAGCCCCAGCATTTT. Amino acid sequence: CASSIKGGHQPQHF.